Listed below are T cell receptor beta chains from one sample, sequenced in a study of monozygotic twins with inflammatory bowel disease. From the 5' RACE reads, TCRdb lists one entry per CDR3 protein and no DNA. The sample holds about 380,000 distinct CDR3 sequences. The source material was blood. These receptors were taken from a human donor with ulcerative colitis or Crohn's disease, or a healthy co-twin of an affected twin (not recorded which). Each CDR3 is given with its conserved first and last residue.

J gene | V gene | CDR3 protein
TRBJ1-6 | TRBV30 | CAWSRRSSSPLHF
TRBJ1-6 | TRBV6-1 | CASSARDRNYNSPLHF
TRBJ1-5 | TRBV4-1 | CASSQDRTGYSNQPQHF
TRBJ2-1 | TRBV7-2 | CASSDPPQGEQFF
TRBJ2-5 | TRBV24-1 | CATSDPDSIQETQYF
TRBJ1-5 | TRBV5-5 | CASSLEQPTRAQHF
TRBJ2-3 | TRBV5-1 | CASNVVGTDTQYF
TRBJ2-5 | TRBV20-1 | CSPFAGAQETQYF
TRBJ2-7 | TRBV6-1 | CASSRSLGTYEQYF
TRBJ2-1 | TRBV5-1 | CASSPLLAGEVNEQFF